In this sample, the clone carrying this TCR beta chain turned up a few times. Sequencing used immunoSEQ multiplex PCR; TCRdb keeps in-frame clones, though not all of them. The sample yields roughly 120,000 clones, approximately 95% seen once. This sample is part of a study of control samples from healthy donors and cancer patients. The sample was blood. The clonotype comes from a man aged 30 to 39 in good health.

CDR3 coding DNA: TGCGCCAGCAGCTTGGTATTGGGGGGCCCGTTGGAGACCCAGTACTTC. The encoded protein is CASSLVLGGPLETQYF. The chain recombines TRBV5-1 with TRBJ2-5, with D possibly being TRBD1 or TRBD2 (6 bases each). The germline V and J ends were trimmed by 0 bases and 5 bases, with 17 bases remaining between them. This CDR3 is 16 amino acids long. Per the germline V gene, CDR1 is SGHRS and CDR2 is YFSETQ.